This T cell receptor (beta chain) stems from a study of blood T cells in healthy people across ages. A second PCR, run for about 6 to 12 cycles, used a sample-barcoded 5' primer plus a J-beta primer mix. TCRdb ran MiXCR on the 5' RACE reads and lists one entry per CDR3 protein. The sample consists of 750,000 to 950,000 distinct CDR3 sequences, about 28% of them appearing once. J gave up 7 bases and V 4 bases, and 6 bases lay outside the gene matches. The CDR3 covers 14 residues. The germline CDR1 and CDR2 sequences are MGHRA and YSYEKL. This sample also appeared in a second study, on T cells of mothers and their children. As that report states: Six children, together with their three healthy Caucasian mothers, made up the donors.

This sequence was found in a woman aged 40 to 49 in good health. Sequencing input: blood. The chain joins TRBV4-1 to TRBJ2-2; 7 bases line up with TRBD1. Here the CDR3 reads CASSPQQGFGELFF. CDR3 nucleotides: TGCGCCAGCAGCCCTCAACAGGGGTTCGGGGAGCTGTTTTTT.